This T cell receptor beta chain was recovered during a study of cytomegalovirus exposure and HLA in healthy donors. Findings and caveats of the study: When the data were analyzed later, several of the most significant clusters appeared to be linked to common viral pathogens.

Donors counted as nominally healthy when sampled, yet unrecorded immune exposures were likely. Trimming took 5 bases from V and 8 from J; bases not matched to a gene: 8. The CDR3 loop spans 13 amino acids. Germline CDR1 and CDR2: LNHDA and SQIVND (reference sequence). Use of 60 Vbeta and 13 Jbeta primers characterized the PCR. Method: immunoSEQ multiplex PCR; TCRdb's copy keeps in-frame clones and lacks some. This sample yields some 110,000 clones, of which around 10% are seen a single time; about 3% belongs to the top ten. Only a few counts were recorded for this clone. Antigen unknown. This receptor was identified in a man in his thirties or forties in good health and CMV-seronegative. The chain has TRBV19 and TRBJ1-2; 7 nucleotides align to TRBD1. Sequencing was performed on PBMCs. The CDR3 region is CASSASTGYGYTF. The CDR3 DNA sequence: TGTGCCAGTAGTGCCTCGACAGGGTACGGCTACACCTTC. The full variable domain, its missing parts supplied by reference TRBV19 and TRBJ1-2, is DGGITQSPKYLFRKEGQNVTLSCEQNLNHDAMYWYRQDPGQGLRLIYYSQIVNDFQKGDIAEGYSVSREKKESFPLTVTSAQKNPTAFYLCASSASTGYGYTFGSGTRLTVV.